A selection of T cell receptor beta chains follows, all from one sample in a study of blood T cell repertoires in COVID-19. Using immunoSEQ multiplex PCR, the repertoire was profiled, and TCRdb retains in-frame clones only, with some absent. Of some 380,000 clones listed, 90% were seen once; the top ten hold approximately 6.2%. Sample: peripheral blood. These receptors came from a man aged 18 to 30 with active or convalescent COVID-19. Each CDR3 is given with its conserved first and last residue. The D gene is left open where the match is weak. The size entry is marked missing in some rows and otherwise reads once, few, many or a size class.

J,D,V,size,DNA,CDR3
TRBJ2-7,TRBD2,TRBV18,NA,TGTGCCAGCTCACGAGAGACTAGCGGCTACGAGCAGTACTTC,CASSRETSGYEQYF
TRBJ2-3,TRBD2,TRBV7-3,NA,TGTGCCAGCAGCCACGGACTAGCGGGAGACCCCACAGATACGCAGTATTTT,CASSHGLAGDPTDTQYF
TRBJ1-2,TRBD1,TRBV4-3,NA,TGCGCCAGCAGCCAAGAGGGGACAGGGGGCTATGGCTACACCTTC,CASSQEGTGGYGYTF
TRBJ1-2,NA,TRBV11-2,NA,TGTGCCAGCAGCCTAGATTCGGGAGCGGAAGGCTACACCTTC,CASSLDSGAEGYTF
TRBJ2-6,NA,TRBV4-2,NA,TGTGCCAGCAGCCCACTGGCTGGGGCCAACGTGCTGACTTTC,CASSPLAGANVLTF
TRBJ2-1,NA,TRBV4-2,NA,TGTGCCAGCAGCCCGAATATTGGGCGCAACAATGAGCAGTTCTTC,CASSPNIGRNNEQFF
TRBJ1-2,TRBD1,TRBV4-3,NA,TGCGCCAGCAGCCTAACAGGGGCGGCTAACTATGGCTACACCTTC,CASSLTGAANYGYTF
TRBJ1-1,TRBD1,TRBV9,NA,TGTGCCAGCAGTCCCGGGACAGCGATGGGAGCTTTCTTT,CASSPGTAMGAFF
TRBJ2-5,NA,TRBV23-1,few,TGCGCCAGCAGTCAGCCCAGGTTGGGGGCAGTGTGGAGAGAGACCCAGTACTTC,CASSQPRLGAVWRETQYF
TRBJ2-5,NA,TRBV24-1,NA,TGTGCCACCAGTGCCGTGGGGGGTGGAGAGACCCAGTACTTC,CATSAVGGGETQYF
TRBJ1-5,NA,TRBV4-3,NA,TGCGCCAGCAGCCTAAGACTCCACCAGCCCCAGCATTTT,CASSLRLHQPQHF
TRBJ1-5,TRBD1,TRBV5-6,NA,TGTGCCAGCAGCCACGGGACAGACTATAGCAATCAGCCCCAGCATTTT,CASSHGTDYSNQPQHF
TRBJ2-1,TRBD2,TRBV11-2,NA,TGTGCCAGCAGCTTAGTTAGCGGGAGATACAATGAGCAGTTCTTC,CASSLVSGRYNEQFF
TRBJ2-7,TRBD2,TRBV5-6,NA,TGTGCCAGCAGTACGCTAGCGGGAGGGATAGACGAGCAGTACTTC,CASSTLAGGIDEQYF
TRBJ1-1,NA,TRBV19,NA,TGTGCCAGTAGCCACGGACAGTTGAACACTGAAGCTTTCTTT,CASSHGQLNTEAFF
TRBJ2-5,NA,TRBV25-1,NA,TGTGCCAGCAGTGCGGAAGGGGGTACGAAGACCCAGTACTTC,CASSAEGGTKTQYF
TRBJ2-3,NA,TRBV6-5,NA,TGTGCCAGCAGACGGACAGACTGGGCAGATACGCAGTATTTT,CASRRTDWADTQYF
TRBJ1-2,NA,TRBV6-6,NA,TGTGCCAGCAGTACAGGGAGCCCAGATGGCTACACCTTC,CASSTGSPDGYTF
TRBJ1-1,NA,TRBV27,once,TGTGCCAGCAGTCTTTTCCAGGGTATTACGGCCACTGAAGCTTTCTTT,CASSLFQGITATEAFF
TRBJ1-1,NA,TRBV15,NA,TGTGCCACCAGCAGAGATTCAGTCGGGGTAGCTTTCTTT,CATSRDSVGVAFF
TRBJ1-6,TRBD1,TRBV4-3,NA,TGCGCCAGCAGCACAGGGGGTGAAATGAATTCACCCCTCCACTTT,CASSTGGEMNSPLHF
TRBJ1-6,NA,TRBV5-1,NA,TGCGCCAGCAGCTTAGAAACAGGGAATTCACCCCTCCACTTT,CASSLETGNSPLHF
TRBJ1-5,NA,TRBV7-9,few,TGTGCCAGCAGCTTAGGTGACAGTAGGGGGGGTCAGCCCCAGCATTTT,CASSLGDSRGGQPQHF
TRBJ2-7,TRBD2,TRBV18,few,TGTGCCAGCTCACCGGCGCTAGCGGACTACTCCTACGAGCAGTACTTC,CASSPALADYSYEQYF
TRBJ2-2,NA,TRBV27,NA,TGTGCCAGCAGTTACGCGAAGAGAGAGCTGTTTTTT,CASSYAKRELFF
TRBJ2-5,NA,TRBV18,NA,TGTGCCAGCTCACCATCACCCGGGACAATCCGGGAGACCCAGTACTTC,CASSPSPGTIRETQYF
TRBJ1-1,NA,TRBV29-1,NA,TGCAGCGTTGAATCCCCAATGTTGACTGAAGCTTTCTTT,CSVESPMLTEAFF
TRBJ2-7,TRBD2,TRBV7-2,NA,TGTGCCAGCAGCTTAGCGGGACTAGTCGAGCAGTACTTC,CASSLAGLVEQYF
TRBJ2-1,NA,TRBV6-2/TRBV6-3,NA,TGTGCCAGCAGTTCACAGCCCGATTACAATGAGCAGTTCTTC,CASSSQPDYNEQFF
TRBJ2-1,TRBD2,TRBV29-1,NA,TGCAGCGTTGAATCGGGGCGGGGGGCCGGTGAGCAGTTCTTC,CSVESGRGAGEQFF
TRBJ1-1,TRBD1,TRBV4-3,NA,TGCGCCAGCAGCCAAGATGGACCCAGGGGGCATGACACTGAAGCTTTCTTT,CASSQDGPRGHDTEAFF
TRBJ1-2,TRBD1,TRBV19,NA,TGTGCCAGTCGGCGAAGGGGGCAGAGCTATGGCTACACCTTC,CASRRRGQSYGYTF
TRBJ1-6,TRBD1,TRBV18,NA,TGTGCCAGCTCACCAGGGACAGGCGGTGACAATTCACCCCTCCACTTT,CASSPGTGGDNSPLHF
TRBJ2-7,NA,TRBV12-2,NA,TGTGCAAGTCGCTTCCTTAGCATACGAGCTTCGGAGGCCTACGAGCAGTACTTC,CASRFLSIRASEAYEQYF